This T cell receptor beta chain was captured by sequencing in a study of beta chain features in type 1 diabetes. This clone was found a few times. Antigen unknown. The whole isolated RNA underwent reverse transcription, so sequencing captured expressed TCRB transcripts. TCRdb's table, derived via immunoSEQ multiplex PCR, lists solely in-frame clones and lacks some. The table lists 500,000 to 650,000 clones, under 15% of them singletons, with over 0.1% in the top ten. CDR1 is SEHNR, CDR2 FQNEAQ, per germline (reference sequence). The CDR3 is 15 residues long. V was pared by 2 bases and J by 8 bases, with 15 bases between. Study results and limitations: Relative to healthy donors, patients appeared to have naive, central memory and Treg TCRB repertoires that were more similar. More deletions and fewer insertions at VDJ junctions were found in patients with type 1 diabetes. Moderately but significantly shorter TCRB CDR3s were found in Type 1 diabetes patients in all four CD4+ subsets. Cells expressing TCR highly could be over-represented by cDNA sequencing.

Sorting that relied on CD45RO/CCR7/CD25/CD127/CD95/CD27 yielded CD4+ naive, central memory, regulatory and stem cell-like memory cells. Source material: naive CD4+ T cells from blood. The chain employs TRBV7-9 and TRBJ1-4; the D is unclear. The source is a man aged 25-45 years with type 1 diabetes. CDR3 in DNA: TGTGCCAGCAGCTTAATCGGCGGAGTTCAGGAAAAACTGTTTTTT. Its translation is CASSLIGGVQEKLFF.